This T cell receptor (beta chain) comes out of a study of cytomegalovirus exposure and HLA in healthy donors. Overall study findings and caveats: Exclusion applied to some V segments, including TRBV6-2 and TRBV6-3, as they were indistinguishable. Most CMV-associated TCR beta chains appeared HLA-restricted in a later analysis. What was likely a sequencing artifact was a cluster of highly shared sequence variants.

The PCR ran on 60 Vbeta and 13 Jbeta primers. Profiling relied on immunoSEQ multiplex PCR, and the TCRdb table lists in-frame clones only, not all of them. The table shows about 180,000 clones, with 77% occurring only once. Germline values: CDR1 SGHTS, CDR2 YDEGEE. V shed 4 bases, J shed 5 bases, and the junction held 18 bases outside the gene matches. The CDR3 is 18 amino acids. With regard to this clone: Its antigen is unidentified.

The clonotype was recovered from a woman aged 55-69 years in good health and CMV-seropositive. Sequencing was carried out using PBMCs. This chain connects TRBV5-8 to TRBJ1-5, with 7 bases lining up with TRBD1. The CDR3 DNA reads TGTGCCAGCAGCCCCAGCCTACGCCTGACAGGGCTATATCAGCCCCAGCATTTT. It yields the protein CASSPSLRLTGLYQPQHF. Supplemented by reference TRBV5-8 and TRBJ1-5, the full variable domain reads EAGVTQSPTHLIKTRGQQATLRCSPISGHTSVYWYQQALGLGLQFLLWYDEGEERNRGNFPPRFSGRQFPNYSSELNVNALELEDSALYLCASSPSLRLTGLYQPQHFGDGTRLSIL.